The present T cell receptor (beta chain) was sequenced within a study of T-cell memory formation after mild COVID-19. V gave up 3 bases and J gave up 1 base, with 23 bases separating them. The CDR3 covers 19 residues. Germline CDR1 and CDR2: SGHVS and FNYEAQ. TCRdb redid the calling of the 5' RACE reads with MiXCR, one entry per CDR3 protein. This table holds about 290,000 distinct CDR3 sequences, more than 15% found once. This clonotype was detected many times. V gene TRBV7-6 combines with J gene TRBJ2-3, with D hard to call. This clonotype was sampled from a man between 18 and 35 years old who had mild COVID-19 (a few samples of this study predate the infection). Cell type and time point are not known. The sequencing sample was made of PBMCs or a T cell subset sorted from them (not recorded which). CDR3 coding DNA: TGTGCCAGCAGCTTCGGTCCGGTCTATAGCAGCGATCGCACAGATACGCAGTATTTT. The encoded protein is CASSFGPVYSSDRTDTQYF.